The sequence of this T cell receptor beta chain was determined in a study of early stage breast cancer tumors. Study information: Invasive lobular carcinomas made up about 30% of the 12 ER+/PR+/HER2- tumors. Study-wide results and limits: Functional markers like CD4, CD8 and FOXP3 were missed in bulk sequencing. Tumor and normal breast were distinguished via blood comparison in about 90% of the 16 patients.

Some clones are missing from TCRdb's copy, which holds only in-frame ones; the method was immunoSEQ multiplex PCR. The table records around 48,000 clones, 85% to 95% of them present only once. Germline CDR1 SEHNR, CDR2 FQNEAQ (reference sequence). Trimming at V came to 5 bases and at J to 2 bases, leaving 5 bases not matched to a gene. CDR3 length: 15 residues. Of note for this clone: Its antigen is still unknown.

The source of this sequence is a person between 65 and 80 years old with breast cancer. Sequences were obtained from blood. V is TRBV7-9 and J is TRBJ2-7, with 11 bases lining up with TRBD2. CDR3 sequence (DNA): TGTGCCAGCAGCCCCTTAGCGGGGGGGACCTACGAGCAGTACTTC. This encodes CASSPLAGGTYEQYF.